One and the same sample provided the 2 T cell receptor beta chains below, sequenced in a study of Graves' ophthalmopathy and Graves' hyperthyroidism. Amplification of the TCR beta CDR3 regions used RNA transcripts (as template). HTBI-primed first-round RT-PCR preceded second-round multiplex PCR. TCRdb independently ran MiXCR on the multiplex PCR reads; one entry per CDR3 protein. This sample has about 210,000 distinct CDR3 sequences, with over 25% found just once. Sequencing was carried out using peripheral blood. These receptor sequences come from a man aged 50 or older with Graves' ophthalmopathy.

The sample holds many counts of this clonotype. V usage is TRBV7-8 and J usage is TRBJ1-5, with TRBD1 matching over 8 bases. The CDR3 contains 14 residues. V shed 6 bases, J shed 9 bases, and the junction held 10 bases outside the gene matches. Per germline, CDR1 SGHVS and CDR2 FQNEAQ. The CDR3 coding sequence is TGTGCCAGCAGACAAGACAGGGGCGGTGGGCCCCAGCATTTT. Amino acids: CASRQDRGGGPQHF.

This clonotype was seen ten or more times. The rearrangement links TRBV6-2 or TRBV6-3 to TRBJ1-1; perhaps TRBD1 as D (5 bases). V dropped 2 bases and J dropped 6 bases, with 13 bases sitting between them. This CDR3 has 14 residues. Germline CDR1 reads MNHEY; CDR2 reads SVGEGT. The CDR3 spells CASSYPVLGAEAFF. For the CDR3, the DNA is TGTGCCAGCAGTTACCCCGTTCTGGGGGCTGAAGCTTTCTTT.